The rows below give T cell receptor beta chains drawn from one sample of a study of shared T cell receptors in the human thymus. The table came from immunoSEQ multiplex PCR; TCRdb's copy has only in-frame clones and leaves some out. The sample contains approximately 730,000 clones, 80% to 90% of which appear only once. This same sample was also taken into another study, of human thymus T cells.

The sequencing sample was made of thymocytes. These receptors were collected from a girl less than two years old with a congenital heart defect. CDR3s include the opening cysteine and the closing phenylalanine or tryptophan. Each record gives: D gene, V gene, clone size, J gene, CDR3 DNA, CDR3 protein. D genes are given only for firm matches. The size field is filled for only some rows; it gives once, few, many or a size class.

-	TRBV5-1	-	TRBJ1-2	TGCGCCAGCAGCTTGGGTCTGATGCGGGGCGGCTACACCTTC	CASSLGLMRGGYTF
TRBD2	TRBV14	-	TRBJ2-5	TGTGCCAGCAGCCCTACTAGCGGGGCTGTTCAAGAGACCCAGTACTTC	CASSPTSGAVQETQYF
TRBD2	TRBV7-6	-	TRBJ2-3	TGTGCCAGCAGCTTAGGGGGACGGGGCGGGGGGGCATCAGATACGCAGTATTTT	CASSLGGRGGGASDTQYF
-	TRBV15	-	TRBJ2-2	TGTGCCACCAGCTTATTCAGGCCGAACACCGGGGAGCTGTTTTTT	CATSLFRPNTGELFF
-	TRBV6-1	-	TRBJ1-1	TGTGCCAGCAGTCAACAGGGAGCGAACACTGAAGCTTTCTTT	CASSQQGANTEAFF
-	TRBV4-3	few	TRBJ1-5	TGCGCCAGCAGCCAAGGGCGGGGTAGGTTACAGCAGCCCCAGCATTTT	CASSQGRGRLQQPQHF
TRBD1	TRBV28	-	TRBJ2-3	TGTGCCAGCAGTGGACAGGGTTCCGGCCCGAATCCGATTTACACAGATACGCAGTATTTT	CASSGQGSGPNPIYTDTQYF
TRBD1	TRBV6-5	-	TRBJ1-1	TGTGCCAGCAGTATACGGACAGGGATGGACACTGAAGCTTTCTTT	CASSIRTGMDTEAFF
-	TRBV6-6	-	TRBJ1-4	TGTGCCAGCAGACCTCTAAACGAACTCACTGAAAAACTGTTTTTT	CASRPLNELTEKLFF
TRBD1	TRBV4-1	-	TRBJ2-3	TGCGCCAGCAGCCAAGTATTGCAGGGGGCAGATACGCAGTATTTT	CASSQVLQGADTQYF
TRBD1	TRBV19	once	TRBJ1-2	TGTGCCAGTATCGACCGGGACAGGGGGCTTGGCTACACCTTC	CASIDRDRGLGYTF
TRBD1	TRBV7-2	-	TRBJ2-1	TGTGCCAGCAGCTTAACCGGGACAGGGAAGGACAATGAGCAGTTCTTC	CASSLTGTGKDNEQFF
-	TRBV10-3	few	TRBJ1-2	TGTGCCATCAGTGAGCCGGGGAACTATGGCTACACCTTC	CAISEPGNYGYTF
TRBD2	TRBV7-7	-	TRBJ2-2	TGTGCTAGCAGCTTAGGCCCCCAAGCGGGGGAGAACACCGGGGAGCTGTTTTTT	CASSLGPQAGENTGELFF
-	TRBV6-1	-	TRBJ1-6	TGTGCCATCTCACCAGGGGCCTCGGGTTCACCCCTCCACTTT	CAISPGASGSPLHF
-	TRBV19	-	TRBJ1-1	TGTGCCATTTCTCAGGGGCGGGACACTGAAGCTTTCTTT	CAISQGRDTEAFF
TRBD1	TRBV5-6	-	TRBJ1-6	TGTGCCAGCCGGGACAGGGGCCTACATTCACCCCTCCACTTT	CASRDRGLHSPLHF
-	TRBV7-8	-	TRBJ1-2	TGTGCCAGCAGCCCCCCGGGGATTGCGTTCTATGGCTACACCTTC	CASSPPGIAFYGYTF
-	TRBV5-5	-	TRBJ1-3	TGTGCCAGCAGCCCCCCTTTTCGAAACACCATATATTTT	CASSPPFRNTIYF
TRBD1	TRBV4-1	-	TRBJ2-5	TGCGCCAGCAGCCAAGGACGCCGGACAGGGAGAGAGACCCAGTACTTC	CASSQGRRTGRETQYF
-	TRBV6-5	-	TRBJ2-1	TGTGCCAGCAGTTACTCTCCGCCGGGAAACAATGAGCAGTTCTTC	CASSYSPPGNNEQFF
-	TRBV5-4	-	TRBJ1-2	TGTGCCAGCAGCTTCAGTTTTGGGGGCGAGCGGGGCTACACCTTC	CASSFSFGGERGYTF
-	TRBV14	-	TRBJ1-1	TGTGCCAGCAGCCAAGGATGGGGGGGGACTGAAGCTTTCTTT	CASSQGWGGTEAFF
TRBD1	TRBV23-1	-	TRBJ2-7	TGCGCCAGCTCAAGCAGACAGGGGGACTACGAGCAGTACTTC	CASSSRQGDYEQYF
-	TRBV19	-	TRBJ2-7	TGTGCCAGTAGTATAGGCAGATCCAGCTCCTACGAGCAGTACTTC	CASSIGRSSSYEQYF
TRBD1	TRBV7-2	-	TRBJ1-5	TGTGCCAGCAGCTCAACCGGGACAGTCAAGCATTTT	CASSSTGTVKHF
-	TRBV27	once	TRBJ1-1	TGTGCCAGCAGTTCAGAGAACACTGAAGCTTTCTTT	CASSSENTEAFF
TRBD1	TRBV7-3	-	TRBJ1-2	TGTGCCAGCAGCTTAGCGGGACAGGCCGGAGGCTACACCTTC	CASSLAGQAGGYTF
TRBD1	TRBV6-1	-	TRBJ1-2	TGTGCCAGCAGTGAAGCGCTTCCCTCCACCGGGACAGGGTACCCTCGCTATGGCTACACCTTC	CASSEALPSTGTGYPRYGYTF
-	TRBV7-9	-	TRBJ2-7	TGTGCCAGCAGCCCACGTGGCAACTCCTACGAGCAGTACTTC	CASSPRGNSYEQYF
-	TRBV5-1	-	TRBJ1-4	TGCGCCAGCAGCTCCGGGCCCCCCGGGGGTTATTGGGATAATGAAAAACTGTTTTTT	CASSSGPPGGYWDNEKLFF
TRBD1	TRBV4-1	-	TRBJ1-2	TGCGCCAGCAGCCAAGGCGTCGACAGGGCCAACTATGGCTACACCTTC	CASSQGVDRANYGYTF
-	TRBV27	-	TRBJ1-1	TGTGCCAGCAGTTTTTGGCCCACCACTGAAGCTTTCTTT	CASSFWPTTEAFF
-	TRBV21-1	-	TRBJ1-4	TGTGCCAGCAGCAAAGATTTGACAGGGGGCGCTTATATTGGTGAAAAACTGTTTTTT	CASSKDLTGGAYIGEKLFF
-	TRBV9	-	TRBJ2-1	TGTGCCAGCAGCCCCCGACAGGCCCCTCATCAAATGCAGTTCTTC	CASSPRQAPHQMQFF
-	TRBV7-9	-	TRBJ1-5	TGTGCCAGCAGCTTAGGAGGAGGGTTGGGTCAGCCCCAGCATTTT	CASSLGGGLGQPQHF
-	TRBV9	-	TRBJ1-3	TGTGCCAGCAGCGCAGGAGGGACGCCCTCTGGAAACACCATATATTTT	CASSAGGTPSGNTIYF
-	TRBV16	-	TRBJ1-2	TGTGCCAGCAGCCAATCAATGACAGGACCCGGGATCCTATGGTTTGGCTACACCTTC	CASSQSMTGPGILWFGYTF
TRBD2	TRBV5-1	-	TRBJ2-7	TGCGCCAGCACGGGGGGGTACGAGCAGTACTTC	CASTGGYEQYF
-	TRBV14	-	TRBJ2-7	TGTGCCAGCAGCCAAGAAGAAGTGGCAGGAGGGCCCTCTAGGCACTACGAGCAGTACTTC	CASSQEEVAGGPSRHYEQYF
-	TRBV5-1	few	TRBJ1-4	TGCGCCAGCAGCTTGCCGGCAACGAGGACAGCTACTAATGAAAAACTGTTTTTT	CASSLPATRTATNEKLFF
-	TRBV10-1	-	TRBJ2-5	TGCGCCAGCAGTGATAACCCAATTGAGTACCAAGAGACCCAGTACTTC	CASSDNPIEYQETQYF
TRBD1	TRBV4-3	-	TRBJ1-2	TGCGCCAGCAGCCAAGCCCAAGGGGACAGGGTGCTCGGTGACTATGGCTACACCTTC	CASSQAQGDRVLGDYGYTF
-	TRBV5-6	-	TRBJ2-2	TGTGCCAGCAGCCCTTCGGGTCAACGCGCGAACACCGGGGAGCTGTTTTTT	CASSPSGQRANTGELFF
-	TRBV27	-	TRBJ1-1	TGTGCCAGTTACAGGCGGGGCACTGAAGCTTTCTTT	CASYRRGTEAFF
-	TRBV6-5	-	TRBJ2-3	TGTGCCAGCAGTTACTCGACGGGGGGCGGGACAGATACGCAGTATTTT	CASSYSTGGGTDTQYF
-	TRBV19	-	TRBJ1-1	TGTGCCAGTAGTATAGCCAACCTACCTCTAGAGGAAGGGAGAGGTACTGAAGCTTTCTTT	CASSIANLPLEEGRGTEAFF
-	TRBV4-3	once	TRBJ2-2	TGCGCCAGCAGCCAATTGACAGACTTAAACACCGGGGAGCTGTTTTTT	CASSQLTDLNTGELFF
TRBD2	TRBV7-2	few	TRBJ2-2	TGTGCCAGCAGCTTAGGAGATAGCGGGGGCAACACCGGGGAGCTGTTTTTT	CASSLGDSGGNTGELFF
-	TRBV15	once	TRBJ1-1	TGTGCCACCAGCAGACGCGACAGGAACACTGAAGCTTTCTTT	CATSRRDRNTEAFF
-	TRBV19	-	TRBJ2-1	TGTGCCAGTACCCCGGGGCGGGGGCTATACAATGAGCAGTTCTTC	CASTPGRGLYNEQFF
TRBD1	TRBV6-1	-	TRBJ2-1	TGTGCCAGCAGTGAGAGCTCCGGGACAGGGATTGACAATGAGCAGTTCTTC	CASSESSGTGIDNEQFF
TRBD2	TRBV14	-	TRBJ2-5	TGTGCCAGCAGCCAGTCAAACCCTAAGGGAGCGGGGGGGCAAGAGACCCAGTACTTC	CASSQSNPKGAGGQETQYF
TRBD1	TRBV5-1	-	TRBJ1-2	TGCGCCAGCAGCTTGGGTGGGACAGGGGAACACTATGGCTACACCTTC	CASSLGGTGEHYGYTF
-	TRBV11-2	-	TRBJ1-2	TGTGCCAGCAGCTGTAGGCGGGAGACGCAGGACAAATACTATGGCTACACCTTC	CASSCRRETQDKYYGYTF
-	TRBV7-2	-	TRBJ2-1	TGTGCCAGCAGCTTAATGAGGGGGAACTACAATGAGCAGTTCTTC	CASSLMRGNYNEQFF
-	TRBV4-1	few	TRBJ1-2	TGCGCCAGCAGCCATTTCCTCTATGGCTACACCTTC	CASSHFLYGYTF
-	TRBV11-3	-	TRBJ2-7	TGTGCCAGCAGCCGCCAGGGGCCAACCTACGAGCAGTACTTC	CASSRQGPTYEQYF